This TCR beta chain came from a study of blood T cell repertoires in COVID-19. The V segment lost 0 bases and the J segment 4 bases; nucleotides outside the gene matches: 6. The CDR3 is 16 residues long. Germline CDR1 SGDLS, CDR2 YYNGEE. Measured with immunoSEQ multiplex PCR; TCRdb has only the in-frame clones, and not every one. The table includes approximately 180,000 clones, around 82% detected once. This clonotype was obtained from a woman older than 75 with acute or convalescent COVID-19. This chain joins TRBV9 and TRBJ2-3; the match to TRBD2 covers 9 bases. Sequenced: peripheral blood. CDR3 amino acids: CASSVAAGGRADTQYF. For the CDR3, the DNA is TGTGCCAGCAGCGTAGCGGCGGGGGGGCGCGCAGATACGCAGTATTTT.